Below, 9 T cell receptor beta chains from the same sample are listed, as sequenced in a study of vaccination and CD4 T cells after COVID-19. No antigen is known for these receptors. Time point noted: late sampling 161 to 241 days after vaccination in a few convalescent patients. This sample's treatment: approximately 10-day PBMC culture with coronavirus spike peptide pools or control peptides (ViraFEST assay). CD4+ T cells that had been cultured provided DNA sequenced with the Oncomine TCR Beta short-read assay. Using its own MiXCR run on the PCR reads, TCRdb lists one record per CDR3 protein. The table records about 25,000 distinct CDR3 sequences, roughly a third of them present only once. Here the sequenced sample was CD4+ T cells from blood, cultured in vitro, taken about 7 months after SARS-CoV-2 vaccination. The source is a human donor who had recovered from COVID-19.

The CDR3 nucleotides are TGCAGTGCCTTAGCGGGAGGGCCCAATGAGCAGTTCTTC. Encoded protein: CSALAGGPNEQFF. The chain recombines TRBV20-1 with TRBJ2-1; 11 nucleotides agree with TRBD2. This CDR3 is built from 13 residues. V lost 6 bases to trimming and J lost 6 bases; unmatched junction nucleotides: 4. Germline V gives CDR1 DFQATT, CDR2 SNEGSKA (reference sequence).

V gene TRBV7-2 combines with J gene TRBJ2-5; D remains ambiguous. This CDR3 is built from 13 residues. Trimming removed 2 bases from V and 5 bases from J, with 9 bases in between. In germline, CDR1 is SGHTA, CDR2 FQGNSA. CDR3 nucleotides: TGTGCCAGCAGCTTAAAGTATGTGGAGACCCAGTACTTC. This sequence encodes CASSLKYVETQYF.

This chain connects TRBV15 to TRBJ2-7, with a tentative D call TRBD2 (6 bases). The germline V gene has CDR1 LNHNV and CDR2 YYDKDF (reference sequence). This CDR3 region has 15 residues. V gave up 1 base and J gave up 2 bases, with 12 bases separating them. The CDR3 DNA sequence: TGTGCCACCAGCAGAGGGCGGGATAATACCTACGAGCAGTACTTC. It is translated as CATSRGRDNTYEQYF.

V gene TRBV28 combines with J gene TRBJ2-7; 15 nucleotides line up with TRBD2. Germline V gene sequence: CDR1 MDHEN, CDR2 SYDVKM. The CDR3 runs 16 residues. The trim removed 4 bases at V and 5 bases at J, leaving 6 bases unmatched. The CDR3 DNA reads TGTGCCAGCAGTTCAGGGACTAGCGGGAGGTTTCACGAGCAGTACTTC. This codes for CASSSGTSGRFHEQYF.

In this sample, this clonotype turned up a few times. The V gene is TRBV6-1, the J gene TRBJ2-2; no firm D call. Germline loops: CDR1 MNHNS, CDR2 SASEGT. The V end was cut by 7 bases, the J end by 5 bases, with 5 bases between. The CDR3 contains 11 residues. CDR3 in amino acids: CASTQTGELFF. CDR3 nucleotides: TGTGCCAGCACCCAAACCGGGGAGCTGTTTTTT.

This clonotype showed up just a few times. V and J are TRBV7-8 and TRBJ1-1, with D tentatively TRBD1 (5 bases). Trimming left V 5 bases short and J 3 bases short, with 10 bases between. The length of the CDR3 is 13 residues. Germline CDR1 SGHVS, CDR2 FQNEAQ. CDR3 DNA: TGTGCCAGCAGCCGAACCAGGGACACTGAAGCTTTCTTT. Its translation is CASSRTRDTEAFF.

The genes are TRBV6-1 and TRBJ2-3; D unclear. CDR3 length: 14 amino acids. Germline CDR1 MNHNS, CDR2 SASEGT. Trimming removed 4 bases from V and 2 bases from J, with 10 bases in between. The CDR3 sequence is CASSVNQITDTQYF. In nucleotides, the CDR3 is TGTGCCAGCAGTGTGAACCAAATCACAGATACGCAGTATTTT.

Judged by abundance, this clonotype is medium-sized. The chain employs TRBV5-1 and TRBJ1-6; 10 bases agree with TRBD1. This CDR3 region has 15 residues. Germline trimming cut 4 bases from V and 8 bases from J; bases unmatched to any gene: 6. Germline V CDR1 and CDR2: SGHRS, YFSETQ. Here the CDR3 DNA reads TGCGCCAGCAGCCAAACCGGGACAGGGGATTCACCCCTCCACTTT. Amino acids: CASSQTGTGDSPLHF.

The CDR3 spells CASSILAEALGEQFF. CDR3 coding DNA: TGTGCCAGTAGTATATTAGCGGAGGCACTAGGAGAGCAGTTCTTC. The chain recombines TRBV19 with TRBJ2-1, with D possibly being TRBD2 (6 bases). Trimming left V 2 bases short and J 10 bases short, with 18 bases between. CDR1 and CDR2 (germline): LNHDA, SQIVND (reference sequence). CDR3 length: 15 amino acids.